The 14 T cell receptor beta chains below all came from one sample that was sequenced in a study of OX40 agonist ivuxolimab in advanced cancers. Some clones are missing from TCRdb's copy, which holds only in-frame ones; the method was immunoSEQ multiplex PCR. There are 65,000 to 90,000 clones in the sample; 85% occur only once, and around 0.5% lies in the top ten. Sequenced here: CD4+ or CD8+ T cells sorted from blood, sampled in a trial of the OX40 agonist ivuxolimab. These receptors were taken from an adult with an advanced solid tumor such as melanoma, head and neck, liver or kidney cancer.

This clone was counted once. The chain employs TRBV4-3 and TRBJ2-7; tentative D call: TRBD2 (6 bases). The CDR3 contains 15 residues. Trimming took 4 bases from V and 3 from J, leaving 16 bases between them. Germline-derived CDR1 and CDR2 are LGHNA and YSLEER. The CDR3 region is CASSREGGSNYEQYF. The CDR3 region has the DNA TGCGCCAGCAGCCGGGAAGGAGGGTCCAACTACGAGCAGTACTTC.

This sequence joins TRBV5-1 and TRBJ2-2; perhaps TRBD2 as D (6 bases). This CDR3 region has 14 residues. CDR1 is SGHRS, CDR2 YFSETQ, per germline. The V end lost 7 bases, the J end lost 6 bases, and 16 bases lay between the germline ends. The CDR3 DNA reads as TGCGCCAGCTACACCCCCGGGAGCTCCGGGGAGCTGTTTTTT. Residues: CASYTPGSSGELFF.

The chain is built from TRBV14 and TRBJ2-3; perhaps D is TRBD1 or TRBD2 (6 bases each). The V end was cut by 0 bases, the J end by 8 bases, with 18 bases between. Germline V CDR1 and CDR2: SGHDN, FVKESK. The CDR3 sequence is 16 residues long. The CDR3 region is CASSQDRGLAYSTQYF. CDR3 DNA sequence: TGTGCCAGCAGCCAAGATCGGGGGCTAGCGTACAGTACGCAGTATTTT.

The rearrangement joins TRBV5-8 to TRBJ1-2; a possible D gene is TRBD1 (5 bases). CDR1 is SGHTS and CDR2 is YDEGEE in the germline V gene. CDR3 size: 13 residues. Trimming took off 3 bases at V and 4 bases at J, with 10 bases between the two ends. The CDR3 DNA reads as TGTGCCAGCAGCTCAAGACAGCCCTATGGCTACACCTTC. Its translation is CASSSRQPYGYTF.

The chain recombines TRBV6-6 with TRBJ1-5, with D possibly being TRBD1 (6 bases). Germline lookup yields CDR1 MNHNY and CDR2 SVGAGI (reference sequence). Trimming stripped 0 bases from V and 7 bases from J, with 10 bases between. The length of the CDR3 is 14 residues. The CDR3 is CASSYSLGTQPQHF. The CDR3 bases are TGTGCCAGCAGTTACTCCCTAGGGACACAGCCCCAGCATTTT.

This clone was seen more than once but under ten times. This rearrangement joins TRBV6-1 to TRBJ2-1; 12 bases line up with TRBD1. CDR1 and CDR2 from the germline V gene are MNHNS and SASEGT. V trimming: 7 bases; J trimming: 6 bases; junction bases outside the gene matches: 7. The CDR3 totals 15 residues. CDR3 sequence: CASMPRDRGPNEQFF. In DNA form, the CDR3 reads TGTGCCAGCATGCCCCGGGACAGGGGGCCCAATGAGCAGTTCTTC.

This clone came up a few times. The chain recombines TRBV21-1 with TRBJ1-1. TRBV21-1 is a pseudogene segment. The CDR3 has 15 residues. CDR3 amino acids: CASSKVLWVNTEAFF. CDR3 DNA sequence: TGTGCCAGCAGCAAAGTATTGTGGGTGAACACTGAAGCTTTCTTT.

The V gene is TRBV6-1, the J gene TRBJ2-6, with D tentatively TRBD1 (6 bases). This CDR3 contains 18 residues. With 2 bases removed from V and 0 bases from J, the gap between germline ends came to 14 bases. Germline V gene sequence: CDR1 MNHNS, CDR2 SASEGT. The CDR3 is CASSERRQALSGANVLTF. For the CDR3, the DNA is TGTGCCAGCAGTGAAAGACGACAGGCCCTCTCTGGGGCCAACGTCCTGACTTTC.

In nucleotides, the CDR3 is TGTGCCAGCAGCTTAGTAGTAGCGGGAGGAGAGCAGTTCTTC. The encoded protein is CASSLVVAGGEQFF. The chain recombines TRBV7-6 with TRBJ2-1, with 10 bases matching TRBD2. This CDR3 contains 14 residues. Germline lookup yields CDR1 SGHVS and CDR2 FNYEAQ. V dropped 1 base and J dropped 10; count of bases not matched to a gene: 4.

V is TRBV10-3 and J is TRBJ2-1; no firm D call. Germline CDR1 reads ENHRY; CDR2 reads SYGVKD. Trimming took 4 bases from V and 6 from J, leaving 7 bases between them. The CDR3 length is 12 residues. The CDR3 DNA reads as TGTGCCATCAGTGCCCTGGGCAATGAGCAGTTCTTC. Translated, it gives CAISALGNEQFF.

J is TRBJ1-4 and V is TRBV11-2; possibly TRBD1 for D (6 bases). Germline-derived CDR1 and CDR2 are SGHAT and FQNNGV. The CDR3 spans 15 residues. Trimming removed 2 bases from V and 4 bases from J, with 11 bases in between. The CDR3 DNA follows: TGTGCCAGCAGCTTATCGGGGGCCTTTAATGAAAAACTGTTTTTT. Translating it yields CASSLSGAFNEKLFF. The full variable domain, in which reference TRBV11-2 and TRBJ1-4 provide the parts outside the CDR3, is EAGVAQSPRYKIIEKRQSVAFWCNPISGHATLYWYQQILGQGPKLLIQFQNNGVVDDSQLPKDRFSAERLKGVDSTLKIQPAKLEDSAVYLCASSLSGAFNEKLFFGSGTQLSVL.

The chain employs TRBV29-1 and TRBJ1-1; TRBD1 agrees at 7 bases. Germline V gives CDR1 SQVTM, CDR2 ANQGSEA. Trimming removed 4 bases from V and 5 bases from J; junction bases left unmatched: 10. The CDR3 consists of 14 residues. The CDR3 DNA follows: TGCAGCGTTGGGGCGGACAGGAGAACAACTGAAGCTTTCTTT. Amino acid sequence: CSVGADRRTTEAFF.

This clone has just a few counts. V usage is TRBV2 and J usage is TRBJ1-1; D not certain. V gave up 6 bases and J gave up 7 bases, with 9 bases separating them. Germline V gene data show CDR1 as SNHLY and CDR2 as FYNNEI. The CDR3 sequence is 11 residues long. CDR3: CASRGLIEAFF. The CDR3, as DNA: TGTGCCAGCAGAGGACTGATTGAAGCTTTCTTT.

J is TRBJ1-1 and V is TRBV9; D remains ambiguous. Trimming shortened V by 4 bases and J by 3 bases, and 10 bases separated the two germline ends. The CDR3 consists of 13 residues. Germline V gives CDR1 SGDLS, CDR2 YYNGEE. CDR3 sequence: CASSPRDDTEAFF. In nucleotides, the CDR3 is TGTGCCAGCAGCCCCAGAGATGACACTGAAGCTTTCTTT.